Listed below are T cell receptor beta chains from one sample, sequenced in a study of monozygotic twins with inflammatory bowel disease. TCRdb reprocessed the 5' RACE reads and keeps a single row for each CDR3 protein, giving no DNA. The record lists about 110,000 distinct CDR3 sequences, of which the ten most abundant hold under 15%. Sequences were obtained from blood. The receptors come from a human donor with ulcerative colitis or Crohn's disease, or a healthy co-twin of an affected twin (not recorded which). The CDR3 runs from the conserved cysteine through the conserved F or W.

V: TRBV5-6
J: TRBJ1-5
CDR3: CASSFSDRGFEPQHF

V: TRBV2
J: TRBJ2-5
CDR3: CASSEDRSLVTGTGVSETQYF

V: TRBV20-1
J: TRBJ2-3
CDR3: CSASDRFTDTQYF

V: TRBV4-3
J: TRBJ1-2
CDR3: CASSQDMAPRGEVYGYTF

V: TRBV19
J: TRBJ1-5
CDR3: CASSQDRKMSNQPQHF

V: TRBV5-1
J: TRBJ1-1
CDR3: CASSLAGGQGFTEAFF

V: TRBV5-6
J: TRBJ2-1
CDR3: CASSFIAGGPHNEQFF

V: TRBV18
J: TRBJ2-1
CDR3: CASSPRVGEPYNEQFF

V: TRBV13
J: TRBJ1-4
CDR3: CASSSTGRSNEKLFF

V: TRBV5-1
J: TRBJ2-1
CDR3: CASSPDNPTDNEQFF

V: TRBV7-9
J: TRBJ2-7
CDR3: CASSPRQGTTYEQYF

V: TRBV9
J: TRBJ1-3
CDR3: CASSVTAFGSDRISGNTIYF

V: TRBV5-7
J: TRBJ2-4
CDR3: CASSRGAKNIQYF

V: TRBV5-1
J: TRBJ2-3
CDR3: CASSATSTDTQYF

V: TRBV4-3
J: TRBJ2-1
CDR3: CASSPTSGGTYNEQFF

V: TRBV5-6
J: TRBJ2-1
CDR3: CASSLGDTYNEQFF

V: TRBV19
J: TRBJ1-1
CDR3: CASKGRAGIDTEAFF

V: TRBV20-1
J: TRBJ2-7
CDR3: CSARGLAGEYEQYF

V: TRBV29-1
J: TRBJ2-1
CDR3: CSVEIWNEQFF

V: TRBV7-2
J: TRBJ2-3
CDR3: CASSLVGGITDTQYF

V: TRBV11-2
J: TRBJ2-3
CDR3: CASSFWGRAEDTQYF

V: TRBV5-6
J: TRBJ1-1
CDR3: CASSLRGTEAFF

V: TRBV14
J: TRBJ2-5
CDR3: CASSRRPGGETQYF

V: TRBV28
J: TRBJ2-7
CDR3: CASSFSGGLEQYF

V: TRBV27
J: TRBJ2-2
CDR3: CASSLERPNTGELFF

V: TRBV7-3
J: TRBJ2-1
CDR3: CASSLVAGERNEQFF

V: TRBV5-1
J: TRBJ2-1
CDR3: CASRAGPQQGNEQFF

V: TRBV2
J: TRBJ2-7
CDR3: CASNTGGVEQYF

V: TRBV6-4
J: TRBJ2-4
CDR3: CASSPPANRGLAGGPSKNIQYF

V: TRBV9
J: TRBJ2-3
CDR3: CASSSGREVDTQYF

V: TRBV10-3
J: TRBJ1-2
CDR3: CAISELPLSGRRGYGYTF

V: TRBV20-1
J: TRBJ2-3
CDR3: CSAEPPLVRPSTDTQYF